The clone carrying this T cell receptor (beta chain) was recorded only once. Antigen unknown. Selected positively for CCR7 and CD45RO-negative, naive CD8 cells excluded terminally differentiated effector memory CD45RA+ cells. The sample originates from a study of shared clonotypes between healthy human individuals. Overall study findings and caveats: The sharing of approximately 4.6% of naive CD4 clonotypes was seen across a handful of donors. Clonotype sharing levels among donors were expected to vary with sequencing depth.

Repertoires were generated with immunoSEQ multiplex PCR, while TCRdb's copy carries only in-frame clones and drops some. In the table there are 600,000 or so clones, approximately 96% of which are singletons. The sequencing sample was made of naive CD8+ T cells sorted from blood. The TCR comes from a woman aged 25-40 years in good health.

The CDR3 protein is CASSHTLSEGYEQYF. For the CDR3, the DNA is TGTGCCAGCAGTCACACTTTAAGTGAAGGGTACGAGCAGTACTTC. J is TRBJ2-7 and V is TRBV27; D remains unclear. The CDR3 totals 15 residues. V lost 5 bases, J lost 4 bases, and 18 bases lay in between. The V gene's germline CDR1 is MNHEY and CDR2 SMNVEV (reference sequence).